The 13 T cell receptor beta chains below were found in one sample sequenced in a study of cytomegalovirus exposure and HLA in healthy donors. Assay used: immunoSEQ multiplex PCR; TCRdb lists only in-frame clones, some missing. Of around 190,000 clones listed, about 85% are singletons. Input material: PBMCs. The source of these receptors is a man aged 18 to 29 in good health and CMV-seropositive.

This clone turned up a few times. The chain joins TRBV27 to TRBJ1-2; tentatively, D is TRBD1 (6 bases). CDR3 length equals 13 residues. Trimming took off 6 bases at V and 8 bases at J, with 16 bases between the two ends. The germline V gene has CDR1 MNHEY and CDR2 SMNVEV (reference sequence). The CDR3 DNA reads TGTGCCAGCAGGGGAGGGGGTATTAAGGGCTACACCTTC. Protein product: CASRGGGIKGYTF.

This chain uses TRBV9 with TRBJ2-2; D gene ambiguous. Trimming took 5 bases from V and 3 from J, leaving 8 bases between them. This CDR3 is 13 amino acids long. The germline CDR1 and CDR2 sequences are SGDLS and YYNGEE. The CDR3 DNA reads TGTGCCAGCAGGGCGGATCACACCGGGGAGCTGTTTTTT. It is translated as CASRADHTGELFF.

The chain uses TRBV7-2 and TRBJ1-2; D is undetermined. V was clipped by 5 bases and J by 3 bases, with 10 bases between them. The germline V gene encodes CDR1 SGHTA and CDR2 FQGNSA. CDR3 length: 13 residues. The CDR3 nucleotides read TGTGCCAGCAGCCTGGGTCAGGACTATGGCTACACCTTC. It is translated as CASSLGQDYGYTF.

V usage is TRBV6-1 and J usage is TRBJ1-1, with D uncertain. V lost 4 bases to trimming and J lost 8 bases, with 14 bases between them. The CDR3 runs 13 residues. Germline CDR1 reads MNHNS; CDR2 reads SASEGT. The CDR3 coding sequence is TGTGCCAGCAGTGTTACAGTTAACTCGGAAGCTTTCTTT. This encodes CASSVTVNSEAFF.

V gene TRBV9 combines with J gene TRBJ2-7; TRBD2 might be the D (5 bases). Looked up from germline, CDR1 is SGDLS and CDR2 is YYNGEE. This CDR3 has 11 amino acids. V was shortened by 4 bases and J by 6 bases, with 8 bases between the two germline ends. The CDR3, as DNA: TGTGCCAGCAGCAGCGGTAGCGAGCAGTACTTC. Protein sequence: CASSSGSEQYF. The whole variable domain, filled in from reference TRBV9 and TRBJ2-7, reads DSGVTQTPKHLITATGQRVTLRCSPRSGDLSVYWYQQSLDQGLQFLIQYYNGEERAKGNILERFSAQQFPDLHSELNLSSLELGDSALYFCASSSGSEQYFGPGTRLTVT.

This chain links TRBV29-1 with TRBJ1-3, with D tentatively TRBD1 (5 bases). The CDR3 loop spans 14 amino acids. CDR1 is SQVTM, CDR2 ANQGSEA, per germline. Trimming left V 7 bases short and J 4 bases short, with 17 bases between. CDR3 region: CSARQNRAGNTIYF. Written as DNA, the CDR3 is TGCAGCGCCCGACAGAATCGAGCAGGAAACACCATATATTTT.

The chain is built from TRBV7-9 and TRBJ1-2, with D possibly being TRBD1 (5 bases). This CDR3 is built from 15 residues. Germline CDR1 reads SEHNR; CDR2 reads FQNEAQ (reference sequence). The V and J ends lost 2 bases and 1 base respectively, with 11 bases between them. CDR3 bases: TGTGCCAGCAGCTTACCAGGGTGGGGTAACTATGGCTACACCTTC. It is translated as CASSLPGWGNYGYTF.

The chain is built from TRBV7-9 and TRBJ2-7; TRBD1 agrees at 7 bases. Germline CDR1 SEHNR, CDR2 FQNEAQ (reference sequence). The CDR3 has 16 residues. Germline trimming cut 1 base from V and 2 bases from J; bases unmatched to any gene: 8. The CDR3 region has the DNA TGTGCCAGCAGCTTAGTAGGGGGCCCAGTCCCCTACGAGCAGTACTTC. This codes for CASSLVGGPVPYEQYF. Full variable domain (missing parts from reference TRBV7-9 and TRBJ2-7): DTGVSQNPRHKITKRGQNVTFRCDPISEHNRLYWYRQTLGQGPEFLTYFQNEAQLEKSRLLSDRFSAERPKGSFSTLEIQRTEQGDSAMYLCASSLVGGPVPYEQYFGPGTRLTVT.

DNA of the CDR3: TGTGCCTGGGAGGGCCAATTAGCGGGAGTTCTGGCAGATACGCAGTATTTT. It codes for CAWEGQLAGVLADTQYF. The chain links TRBV30 to TRBJ2-3; 9 nucleotides line up with TRBD2. The CDR3 runs 17 residues. Per the germline V gene, CDR1 is GTSNPN and CDR2 is SVGIG (reference sequence). V was pared by 5 bases and J by 4 bases, with 16 bases of the junction left unmatched. Looking up the rest from reference TRBV30 and TRBJ2-3 gives the full variable domain: SQTIHQWPATLVQPVGSPLSLECTVEGTSNPNLYWYRQAAGRGLQLLFYSVGIGQISSEVPQNLSASRPQDRQFILSSKKLLLSDSGFYLCAWEGQLAGVLADTQYFGPGTRLTVL.

The J gene is TRBJ2-1, the V gene TRBV28, with D unclear. Germline V CDR1 and CDR2: MDHEN, SYDVKM. CDR3 size: 12 residues. V lost 5 bases and J lost 4, with 6 bases in between. The CDR3 bases are TGTGCCAGCAGTGTCCTATACAATGAGCAGTTCTTC. Protein: CASSVLYNEQFF.

This sequence joins TRBV15 and TRBJ2-3; 10 positions agree with TRBD2. Germline values: CDR1 LNHNV, CDR2 YYDKDF (reference sequence). The CDR3 covers 14 residues. J was trimmed by 2 bases and V by 8 bases; bases with no gene match: 4. The CDR3 loop reads CATQTSGTTDTQYF. Written as DNA, the CDR3 is TGTGCCACCCAAACTAGCGGGACCACAGATACGCAGTATTTT.

The J gene is TRBJ2-7, the V gene TRBV18; weak D call: TRBD1 (6 bases). Germline V gene sequence: CDR1 KGHSH, CDR2 LQKENI. Trimming took 3 bases from V and 6 from J, leaving 15 bases between them. The CDR3 covers 14 residues. The CDR3 here is CASSPLDRPAEQYF. CDR3 DNA sequence: TGTGCCAGCTCACCGTTGGACAGACCGGCCGAGCAGTACTTC.

The CDR3 region is CASSRRVSGAEAFF. For the CDR3, the DNA is TGTGCCAGCAGCCGAAGGGTATCGGGGGCTGAAGCTTTCTTT. The chain combines TRBV28 with TRBJ1-1, with D maybe TRBD1 (5 bases). The germline V gene encodes CDR1 MDHEN and CDR2 SYDVKM. Trimming stripped 6 bases from V and 6 bases from J, with 17 bases between. The CDR3 loop spans 14 amino acids. Based on the CDR3 plus reference TRBV28 and TRBJ1-1, the full variable domain is DVKVTQSSRYLVKRTGEKVFLECVQDMDHENMFWYRQDPGLGLRLIYFSYDVKMKEKGDIPEGYSVSREKKERFSLILESASTNQTSMYLCASSRRVSGAEAFFGQGTRLTVV.